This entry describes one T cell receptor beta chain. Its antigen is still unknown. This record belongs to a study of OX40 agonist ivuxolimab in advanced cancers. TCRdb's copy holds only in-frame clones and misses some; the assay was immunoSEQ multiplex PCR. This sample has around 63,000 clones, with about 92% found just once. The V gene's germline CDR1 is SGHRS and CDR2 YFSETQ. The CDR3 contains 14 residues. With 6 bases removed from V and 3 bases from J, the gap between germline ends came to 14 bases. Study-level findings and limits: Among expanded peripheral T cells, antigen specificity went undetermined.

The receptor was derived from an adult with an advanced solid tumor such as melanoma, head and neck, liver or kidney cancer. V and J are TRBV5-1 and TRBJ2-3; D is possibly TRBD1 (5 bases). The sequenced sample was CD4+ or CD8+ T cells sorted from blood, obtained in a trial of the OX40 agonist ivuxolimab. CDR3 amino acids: CASMTATGTDTQYF. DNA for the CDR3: TGCGCCAGCATGACAGCCACCGGGACAGATACGCAGTATTTT.